This T cell receptor (beta chain) emerged from a study of blood T cell repertoires in COVID-19. Germline values: CDR1 LGHDT, CDR2 YNNKEL (reference sequence). CDR3 length: 15 residues. V was pared by 4 bases and J by 1 base, with 5 bases of the junction left unmatched. TCRdb keeps only in-frame clones here, not all; method: immunoSEQ multiplex PCR. The sample includes about 160,000 clones, roughly 80% seen only once; the top ten take roughly a fifth. Sequenced: peripheral blood. The chain joins TRBV3-1 (or the pseudogene TRBV3-2) to TRBJ1-1; 8 bases match TRBD1. The receptor was isolated from a woman older than 75 with acute or convalescent COVID-19. This CDR3 reads CASSRTGGSNTEAFF. As DNA, the CDR3 is TGTGCCAGCAGCCGCACAGGGGGTTCGAACACTGAAGCTTTCTTT.